These 22 T cell receptor beta chains came from one sample sequenced in a study of beta chain features in type 1 diabetes. The isolated RNA, all of it, was reverse transcribed, so expressed TCRB transcripts were what got sequenced. The table came from immunoSEQ multiplex PCR; TCRdb's copy has only in-frame clones and leaves some out. The sample records around 500,000 clones, 11% being singletons. Sample: naive CD4+ T cells from blood. These receptors all stem from a woman in her late teens or twenties in good health.

V usage is TRBV9 and J usage is TRBJ2-7; 7 positions agree with TRBD2. The CDR3 contains 13 residues. Germline values: CDR1 SGDLS, CDR2 YYNGEE. V lost 3 bases to trimming and J lost 6 bases; unmatched junction nucleotides: 6. The CDR3 bases are TGTGCCAGCAGCGGGGATCCTAGCGGCGAGCAGTACTTC. It translates to CASSGDPSGEQYF.

Only a few counts were recorded for this clone. The chain joins TRBV4-1 to TRBJ2-1, with D perhaps TRBD1 (6 bases). Germline CDR1 reads MGHRA; CDR2 reads YSYEKL. Trimming took off 9 bases at V and 0 bases at J, with 12 bases between the two ends. The CDR3 has 14 residues. This chain's CDR3 is CASRQVFSYNEQFF. For the CDR3, the DNA is TGCGCCAGTCGACAGGTTTTCTCCTACAATGAGCAGTTCTTC.

This clone came up a few times. CDR3 loop: CAISEQQGARSGANVLTF. DNA of the CDR3: TGTGCCATCAGTGAGCAGCAGGGGGCCCGCTCTGGGGCCAACGTCCTGACTTTC. The chain recombines TRBV10-3 with TRBJ2-6, with 8 bases that match TRBD1. The CDR3 has 18 amino acids. Germline assignment: CDR1 ENHRY and CDR2 SYGVKD. J was trimmed by 0 bases and V by 2 bases; bases with no gene match: 6.

This clone was counted a few times. This may be a read error, as it is one base from a much larger clone. The chain combines TRBV7-8 with TRBJ2-5; D ambiguous. The CDR3 contains 11 residues. The V end was cut by 3 bases, the J end by 4 bases, with 3 bases between. Per the germline V gene, CDR1 is SGHVS and CDR2 is FQNEAQ. This chain's CDR3 is CASSFVETQYF. CDR3 DNA: TGTGCCAGCAGCTTTGTAGAGACCCAGTACTTC.

This clone has a handful of counts. The rearrangement links TRBV7-8 to TRBJ1-1; 9 bases align to TRBD1. Germline assignment: CDR1 SGHVS and CDR2 FQNEAQ. This CDR3 has 14 residues. V trimming: 5 bases; J trimming: 6 bases; junction bases outside the gene matches: 7. The CDR3 DNA follows: TGTGCCAGCAGCGAACAGGGGGCTTTCTCTGAAGCTTTCTTT. Protein sequence: CASSEQGAFSEAFF.

The rearrangement joins TRBV30 to TRBJ1-3; TRBD1 aligns across 9 bases. Trimming removed 2 bases from V and 2 bases from J; junction bases left unmatched: 7. This CDR3 comprises 16 residues. Germline V lookup: CDR1 GTSNPN, CDR2 SVGIG (reference sequence). The chain's CDR3 is CAWSYGDRGTGNTIYF. The DNA of the CDR3 is TGTGCCTGGAGTTACGGTGACAGGGGGACTGGAAACACCATATATTTT.

The chain recombines TRBV18 with TRBJ2-7; a weak D match, TRBD1 (6 bases). From germline, CDR1 is KGHSH and CDR2 LQKENI. The CDR3 loop spans 14 amino acids. V lost 1 base and J lost 2, with 9 bases in between. The CDR3 region is CASSPQDRPYEQYF. CDR3 nucleotide sequence: TGTGCCAGCTCACCACAGGACAGACCCTACGAGCAGTACTTC.

This clone has a handful of counts. This chain uses TRBV29-1 with TRBJ2-7; D tentatively reads TRBD1 or TRBD2 (5 bases each). Trimming shortened V by 7 bases and J by 1 base, and 11 bases separated the two germline ends. Germline values: CDR1 SQVTM, CDR2 ANQGSEA. There are 12 residues in the CDR3. The CDR3 sequence: CSAGTASYEQYF. The DNA for the CDR3 is TGCAGCGCCGGGACGGCTTCCTACGAGCAGTACTTC.

V usage is TRBV9 and J usage is TRBJ2-1, with 10 bases matching TRBD2. Trimming at V came to 3 bases and at J to 6 bases, leaving 9 bases not matched to a gene. The CDR3 is made up of 16 amino acids. CDR1 SGDLS and CDR2 YYNGEE come from the germline V gene. The CDR3 spells CASSGSLAGAGNEQFF. The CDR3 DNA reads TGTGCCAGCAGCGGATCGCTAGCGGGGGCAGGCAATGAGCAGTTCTTC.

Only a few counts were recorded for this clone. The chain combines TRBV9 with TRBJ1-1; TRBD1 agrees at 11 bases. The CDR3 spans 15 residues. The germline gives CDR1 SGDLS, CDR2 YYNGEE. Germline trimming cut 4 bases from V and 3 bases from J; bases unmatched to any gene: 5. Written as DNA, the CDR3 is TGTGCCAGCAGCTCCGGACAGGGGGCTTACACTGAAGCTTTCTTT. Protein sequence: CASSSGQGAYTEAFF.

This clone has a handful of counts. The chain employs TRBV11-3 and TRBJ2-3; D perhaps matches TRBD1 (6 bases). CDR1 SGHNT and CDR2 YENEEA come from the germline V gene. The CDR3 is 13 amino acids. The V end was cut by 4 bases, the J end by 9 bases, with 14 bases between. CDR3 bases: TGTGCCAGCAGCTCCCCTACAGGGTACACGCAGTATTTT. Translating it yields CASSSPTGYTQYF.

This chain joins TRBV15 and TRBJ2-2; D is ambiguous. V was pared by 3 bases and J by 3 bases, with 11 bases between. The CDR3 contains 15 residues. CDR1 is LNHNV and CDR2 is YYDKDF in the germline V gene (reference sequence). The CDR3 region is CATSRQEVHTGELFF. The CDR3 DNA sequence: TGTGCCACCAGCAGGCAGGAAGTGCACACCGGGGAGCTGTTTTTT.

This CDR3 is CASSVAARGLTEAFF. The CDR3 bases are TGTGCCAGCAGCGTAGCGGCCAGGGGACTCACTGAAGCTTTCTTT. V and J are TRBV9 and TRBJ1-1; weak D call: TRBD1 (6 bases). Germline CDR1 and CDR2: SGDLS and YYNGEE. Trimming stripped 0 bases from V and 4 bases from J, with 13 bases between. This CDR3 contains 15 residues.

The chain carries TRBV6-5 and TRBJ1-6; D gene unclear. Germline loops: CDR1 MNHEY, CDR2 SVGAGI. The germline V and J ends were trimmed by 0 bases and 7 bases, with 13 bases remaining between them. CDR3 length: 16 residues. The CDR3 loop reads CASSYSVSTRNSPLHF. CDR3 DNA: TGTGCCAGCAGTTACTCGGTCAGTACGAGGAATTCACCCCTCCACTTT.

This clone occurred a few times. The chain couples TRBV9 to TRBJ2-2; the D gene is possibly TRBD2 (6 bases). Looked up from germline, CDR1 is SGDLS and CDR2 is YYNGEE. This CDR3 has 15 residues. The germline V and J ends were trimmed by 3 bases and 6 bases, with 15 bases remaining between them. CDR3 coding DNA: TGTGCCAGCAGCGACCTCGCGGGGACGGCCGGGGAGCTGTTTTTT. It translates to CASSDLAGTAGELFF.

This chain uses TRBV20-1 with TRBJ2-5; 8 bases align to TRBD2. Germline V lookup: CDR1 DFQATT, CDR2 SNEGSKA (reference sequence). The CDR3 length is 11 residues. V trimming: 6 bases; J trimming: 6 bases; junction bases outside the gene matches: 3. For the CDR3, the DNA is TGCAGTGCGGCGGGGGGACAGACCCAGTACTTC. It codes for CSAAGGQTQYF.

The chain couples TRBV7-2 to TRBJ2-7; D possibly corresponds to TRBD1 (5 bases). The CDR3 extends over 13 amino acids. Germline values: CDR1 SGHTA, CDR2 FQGNSA. V was pared by 3 bases and J by 7 bases, with 13 bases between. The CDR3 spells CASSLGRVGEQYF. CDR3 nucleotides: TGTGCCAGCAGCTTGGGCAGGGTGGGGGAGCAGTACTTC.

V and J are TRBV5-4 and TRBJ2-1; D may be TRBD2 (6 bases). V lost 3 bases and J lost 14, with 24 bases in between. The CDR3 runs 15 residues. In germline, CDR1 is SGHNT, CDR2 YYREEE (reference sequence). The DNA for the CDR3 is TGTGCCAGCAGCTACAACCTGCGCCTCGACGGCGGGGAGTTCTTC. This translates into CASSYNLRLDGGEFF.

CDR3 region: CASQPLSSYNSPLHF. The CDR3 DNA sequence: TGTGCCAGCCAACCATTAAGCTCCTATAATTCACCCCTCCACTTT. The genes are TRBV2 and TRBJ1-6; no firm D call. V dropped 8 bases and J dropped 0 bases, with 11 bases sitting between them. Germline V gives CDR1 SNHLY, CDR2 FYNNEI. This CDR3 is 15 amino acids long.

This clone has just a few counts. In this CDR3 the conserved last residue, phenylalanine or tryptophan, is missing, so a read error is likely. No DNA is shown, since the ends of the CDR3 on it are uncertain; the CDR3 is the one TCRdb lists. This sequence joins TRBV6-5 and TRBJ2-7; TRBD2, the table's D call, was not compared with the DNA. Germline V gene lookup returns CDR1 MNHEY and CDR2 SVGAGI. The CDR3 has 10 amino acids, counting both end residues. The CDR3: CASSCPREGG.

The V call is TRBV5-6, the J call TRBJ2-1; 9 positions match TRBD1. The CDR3 has 15 residues. The germline V gene encodes CDR1 SGHDT and CDR2 YYEEEE. The trim removed 4 bases at V and 6 bases at J, leaving 8 bases unmatched. Here the CDR3 DNA reads TGTGCCAGCAGCGCTGACAGGGGGTTTGGCAATGAGCAGTTCTTC. Translated: CASSADRGFGNEQFF.

This clone was seen more than once but under ten times. The genes are TRBV27 and TRBJ1-5, with no clear D. This CDR3 comprises 12 residues. Germline CDR1 MNHEY, CDR2 SMNVEV (reference sequence). Trimming removed 5 bases at V and 3 bases at J, with 5 bases between. DNA for the CDR3: TGTGCCAGCAGTGGGATCAATCAGCCCCAGCATTTT. This codes for CASSGINQPQHF.